The 30 T cell receptor beta chains below come from one sample, sequenced in a study of graft-versus-host responses after intestinal transplantation. Produced via immunoSEQ multiplex PCR; TCRdb's table is partial and in-frame only. The sample holds roughly 50,000 clones, about 89% seen once. Sample: PBMCs, taken roughly 95 weeks after intestinal transplant. The receptors shown here come from a human patient who received an intestinal transplant, so some T cells may come from the graft donor.

The chain recombines TRBV6-5 with TRBJ1-2, with D possibly TRBD1 on 6 matching bases. The ends were cut back, 2 bases at V and 4 bases at J, with 14 bases in the middle. The CDR3 is 15 residues long. The V gene's germline CDR1 is MNHEY and CDR2 SVGAGI. The CDR3 DNA sequence: TGTGCCAGCAGTTACGGGGGGGGGCCAGGCTATGGCTACACCTTC. It codes for CASSYGGGPGYGYTF.

This chain uses TRBV29-1 with TRBJ2-1; 13 bases are shared with TRBD2. CDR3 length equals 14 residues. Germline V gene sequence: CDR1 SQVTM, CDR2 ANQGSEA. Unmatched junction bases numbered 3, after V lost 4 bases and J lost 6 bases. CDR3 DNA: TGCAGCGTTGCCGGACTAGCGGGGGTCAATGAGCAGTTCTTC. It codes for CSVAGLAGVNEQFF.

This rearrangement joins TRBV7-9 to TRBJ2-3; no firm D call. The CDR3 is 12 amino acids. V was pared by 3 bases and J by 1 base, with 2 bases between. CDR1 is SEHNR and CDR2 is FQNEAQ in the germline V gene (reference sequence). CDR3 residues: CASSFGTDTQYF. In DNA, the CDR3 is TGTGCCAGCAGCTTCGGCACAGATACGCAGTATTTT.

The V gene is TRBV11-3, the J gene TRBJ1-1, with a tentative D call TRBD1 (6 bases). The germline gives CDR1 SGHNT, CDR2 YENEEA. The CDR3 is 11 amino acids. Trimming removed 6 bases at V and 6 bases at J, with 8 bases between. The CDR3 is CASRYRAEAFF. The CDR3 DNA follows: TGTGCCAGCAGATACAGGGCTGAAGCTTTCTTT. Supplemented by reference TRBV11-3 and TRBJ1-1, the full variable domain reads EAGVVQSPRYKIIEKKQPVAFWCNPISGHNTLYWYLQNLGQGPELLIRYENEEAVDDSQLPKDRFSAERLKGVDSTLKIQPAELGDSAVYLCASRYRAEAFFGQGTRLTVV.

The rearrangement links TRBV10-1 to TRBJ2-2; 7 bases are shared with TRBD2. Germline V gives CDR1 WNHNN, CDR2 SYGVQD (reference sequence). The CDR3 totals 13 residues. V dropped 6 bases and J dropped 6; count of bases not matched to a gene: 4. The chain's CDR3 is CASRSGLAGELFF. The DNA for the CDR3 is TGCGCCAGCAGAAGCGGACTAGCCGGGGAGCTGTTTTTT.

In DNA, the CDR3 is TGTGCCAGCAGCCCCTTACTAGCGGGGGTTGACAATGAGCAGTTCTTC. Residues: CASSPLLAGVDNEQFF. This chain joins TRBV5-4 and TRBJ2-1, with 11 bases matching TRBD2. Germline V lookup: CDR1 SGHNT, CDR2 YYREEE (reference sequence). V lost 4 bases, J lost 5 bases, and 8 bases stayed unmatched. The CDR3 runs to 16 residues.

The rearrangement uses TRBV5-1 and TRBJ1-4; D unclear. Per germline, CDR1 SGHRS and CDR2 YFSETQ. The CDR3 length is 16 residues. V lost 0 bases and J 7 bases, leaving 16 bases between the germline ends. CDR3 in amino acids: CASSLEYSIIPEKLFF. CDR3 bases: TGCGCCAGCAGCTTGGAATATTCGATAATTCCTGAAAAACTGTTTTTT.

V is TRBV29-1 and J is TRBJ2-7, with D possibly matching TRBD2 (6 bases). The ends were cut back, 4 bases at V and 1 base at J, with 11 bases in the middle. Per the germline V gene, CDR1 is SQVTM and CDR2 is ANQGSEA. This CDR3 has 13 residues. CDR3 in DNA: TGCAGCGTTGCAGTGGCGGGGTCCTACGAGCAGTACTTC. Translated, it gives CSVAVAGSYEQYF.

This clone was seen only once. The rearrangement uses TRBV18 and TRBJ2-7, with 8 bases aligning to TRBD1. The CDR3 has 11 amino acids. The trim removed 10 bases at V and 6 bases at J, leaving 5 bases unmatched. Germline V gene data show CDR1 as KGHSH and CDR2 as LQKENI. The CDR3 bases are TGTGCCACCGGACAGGGAGGCGAGCAGTACTTC. Amino acid sequence: CATGQGGEQYF. The entire variable domain, with the rest obtained from reference TRBV18 and TRBJ2-7, is as follows: NAGVMQNPRHLVRRRGQEARLRCSPMKGHSHVYWYRQLPEEGLKFMVYLQKENIIDESGMPKERFSAEFPKEGPSILRIQQVVRGDSAAYFCATGQGGEQYFGPGTRLTVT.

This clone turned up a few times. The rearrangement joins TRBV6-5 to TRBJ1-2, with D perhaps TRBD1 (5 bases). The CDR3 loop spans 11 amino acids. V was shortened by 5 bases and J by 5 bases, with 6 bases between the two germline ends. Germline-derived CDR1 and CDR2 are MNHEY and SVGAGI. As DNA, the CDR3 is TGTGCCAGCAGTCCAGGGTATGGCTACACCTTC. This encodes CASSPGYGYTF.

V is TRBV6-6 and J is TRBJ1-2; D gene uncertain. CDR3 size: 15 residues. CDR1 MNHNY and CDR2 SVGAGI come from the germline V gene (reference sequence). V was clipped by 0 bases and J by 5 bases, with 13 bases between them. The CDR3 spells CASSYSTAETYGYTF. The CDR3 coding sequence is TGTGCCAGCAGTTACTCGACCGCCGAGACGTATGGCTACACCTTC.

The CDR3 is CASSLRAVGETQYF. CDR3 DNA: TGCGCCAGCAGCTTGCGGGCAGTTGGGGAGACCCAGTACTTC. The chain has TRBV5-1 and TRBJ2-5; no reliable D call. This CDR3 region has 14 residues. V dropped 1 base and J dropped 5 bases, with 12 bases sitting between them. The germline CDR1 and CDR2 sequences are SGHRS and YFSETQ.

The chain recombines TRBV5-4 with TRBJ1-2; tentatively, D is TRBD1 (5 bases). Germline CDR1 SGHNT, CDR2 YYREEE (reference sequence). CDR3 length: 13 residues. Trimming pared 1 base from V and 4 bases from J, leaving 8 bases between. CDR3 DNA sequence: TGTGCCAGCAGCTTGTCGGGGGGCTATGGCTACACCTTC. This encodes CASSLSGGYGYTF.

The chain is built from TRBV7-3 and TRBJ1-2; TRBD1 aligns across 11 bases. CDR3 length: 14 amino acids. The V gene's germline CDR1 is SGHTA and CDR2 FQGTGA. Trimming removed 2 bases from V and 12 bases from J; junction bases left unmatched: 8. CDR3 loop: CASSLAGTGGLHTF. The CDR3 DNA sequence: TGTGCCAGCAGCTTAGCTGGGACAGGGGGTTTGCACACCTTC.

The rearrangement links TRBV18 to TRBJ1-1; TRBD1 agrees at 7 bases. Germline trimming cut 3 bases from V and 0 bases from J; bases unmatched to any gene: 16. The CDR3 sequence is 19 residues long. Germline CDR1 KGHSH, CDR2 LQKENI. Here the CDR3 DNA reads TGTGCCAGCTCACCTTGGACTCAATTGGGGACAGCCATGAACACTGAAGCTTTCTTT. Its protein is CASSPWTQLGTAMNTEAFF.

This clone was observed a single time. The chain joins TRBV6-1 to TRBJ1-5, with D maybe TRBD1 (6 bases). The CDR3 has 15 residues. V gave up 6 bases and J gave up 9 bases, with 21 bases separating them. Germline V gene data show CDR1 as MNHNS and CDR2 as SASEGT. For the CDR3, the DNA is TGTGCCAGCAGCATTCAAACACAGGGTTTTGGGCCCCAGCATTTT. Amino acids: CASSIQTQGFGPQHF.

The rearrangement uses TRBV23-1 and TRBJ1-1; 8 bases agree with TRBD1. TRBV23-1 is designated an ORF whose function remains uncertain. V trimming: 5 bases; J trimming: 5 bases; junction bases outside the gene matches: 7. CDR3 length equals 14 residues. The CDR3 region is CASSKDRAGTEAFF. The CDR3 region has the DNA TGCGCCAGCAGTAAGGACAGGGCAGGGACTGAAGCTTTCTTT.

This chain uses TRBV7-7 with TRBJ2-1; D call uncertain. The V gene's germline CDR1 is SSHAT and CDR2 FNYEAQ (reference sequence). Trimming pared 5 bases from V and 0 bases from J, leaving 17 bases between. CDR3 length equals 17 residues. The CDR3 loop reads CASSPQIANSSYNEQFF. The DNA of the CDR3 is TGTGCCAGCAGCCCCCAGATAGCCAACAGCTCCTACAATGAGCAGTTCTTC.

This chain connects TRBV6-6 to TRBJ1-6; tentatively, D is TRBD1 (6 bases). Germline V gives CDR1 MNHNY, CDR2 SVGAGI (reference sequence). The CDR3 has 14 amino acids. Trimming took off 7 bases at V and 14 bases at J, with 21 bases between the two ends. The CDR3 nucleotides read TGTGCCAGCACTGACCCGCCTCAAGACAGGACCCTCCACTTT. Amino acids: CASTDPPQDRTLHF.

The gene calls are TRBV5-8 and TRBJ2-1; 13 bases map to TRBD2. The CDR3 has 20 residues. Losses at the gene ends were 2 bases for V and 0 bases for J; bases not matched to a gene: 11. Germline V gives CDR1 SGHTS, CDR2 YDEGEE. For the CDR3, the DNA is TGTGCCAGCAGCTTCACGGGGACTAGCGGGGTGACGAACTCCTACAATGAGCAGTTCTTC. Protein: CASSFTGTSGVTNSYNEQFF.

This chain links TRBV7-9 with TRBJ1-4, with D maybe TRBD1 (5 bases). Germline CDR1 reads SEHNR; CDR2 reads FQNEAQ (reference sequence). V dropped 5 bases and J dropped 6 bases, with 10 bases sitting between them. This CDR3 spans 13 amino acids. CDR3 coding DNA: TGTGCCAGCAGCCCCCAACAGGATGAAAAACTGTTTTTT. It codes for CASSPQQDEKLFF.

The CDR3: CASSRLQASDTQYF. CDR3 DNA sequence: TGTGCCAGCAGCCGTTTACAGGCCTCAGATACGCAGTATTTT. The gene calls are TRBV5-4 and TRBJ2-3, with D tentatively TRBD1 (5 bases). The CDR3 spans 14 residues. Germline values: CDR1 SGHNT, CDR2 YYREEE (reference sequence). Trimming removed 4 bases at V and 4 bases at J, with 13 bases between.

CDR3 DNA sequence: TGTGCCAGCAGCCAAGCGGAACCGGGACAGGGGGCTTACGAGCAGTACTTC. Amino acids: CASSQAEPGQGAYEQYF. The chain has TRBV7-9 and TRBJ2-7; 12 nucleotides line up with TRBD1. The CDR3 consists of 17 residues. The germline CDR1 and CDR2 sequences are SEHNR and FQNEAQ (reference sequence). V gave up 5 bases and J gave up 4 bases; unmatched junction bases: 12.

The chain joins TRBV7-9 to TRBJ2-5; D tentatively fits TRBD1 or TRBD2 (5 bases each). V lost 0 bases to trimming and J lost 0 bases, with 11 bases between them. CDR1 and CDR2 (germline): SEHNR, FQNEAQ (reference sequence). This CDR3 is built from 16 residues. The CDR3 DNA follows: TGTGCCAGCAGCTTAGCCTTTAGGGACCACCAAGAGACCCAGTACTTC. Translation: CASSLAFRDHQETQYF.

The chain employs TRBV9 and TRBJ2-2; the D is unclear. The CDR3 has 14 residues. Germline V lookup: CDR1 SGDLS, CDR2 YYNGEE. Trimming removed 5 bases at V and 0 bases at J, with 8 bases between. As DNA, the CDR3 is TGTGCCAGCAGGCGTACTCCGAACACCGGGGAGCTGTTTTTT. It is translated as CASRRTPNTGELFF.

This clone was observed a few times. The chain employs TRBV7-9 and TRBJ1-5; maybe TRBD1 (5 bases). The germline CDR1 and CDR2 sequences are SEHNR and FQNEAQ (reference sequence). The CDR3 runs to 12 residues. The CDR3 coding sequence is TGTGCTGCAGGCAGGGATAATCAGCCCCAGCATTTT. Protein: CAAGRDNQPQHF.

As to this clone: Different DNA sequences within this sample yield the same CDR3. The J gene is TRBJ2-1, the V gene TRBV27, with a weak D call TRBD2 (5 bases). Germline CDR1 is MNHEY and CDR2 is SMNVEV (reference sequence). The V and J ends lost 2 bases and 5 bases respectively, with 7 bases between them. This CDR3 is built from 13 residues. The CDR3, as DNA: TGTGCCAGCAGTTTAGGGAGAGACAATGAGCAGTTCTTC. It yields the protein CASSLGRDNEQFF.

The chain carries TRBV6-5 and TRBJ1-1, with D unresolved. Trimming shortened V by 7 bases and J by 1 base, and 4 bases separated the two germline ends. The CDR3 consists of 11 residues. Germline V CDR1 and CDR2: MNHEY, SVGAGI. The CDR3 reads CASKANTEAFF. The CDR3 DNA sequence: TGTGCCAGCAAAGCGAACACTGAAGCTTTCTTT.

CDR3 DNA sequence: TGTGCCAGCCGGACAGGATGGACCGGGGAGCTGTTTTTT. Amino acids: CASRTGWTGELFF. The chain combines TRBV19 with TRBJ2-2, with 7 bases matching TRBD1. Germline V CDR1 and CDR2: LNHDA, SQIVND (reference sequence). Trimming took 9 bases from V and 5 from J; bases not matched to a gene: 6. This CDR3 spans 13 amino acids.

The chain recombines TRBV18 with TRBJ1-2; D ambiguous. CDR3 length: 14 amino acids. Germline CDR1 and CDR2: KGHSH and LQKENI. Between the trimmed V and J ends, which lost 2 bases and 5 bases, there was a span of 12 bases. CDR3 loop: CASSPGFEEYGYTF. CDR3 sequence (DNA): TGTGCCAGCTCACCAGGCTTCGAGGAGTATGGCTACACCTTC.